This TCR beta chain comes out of a study of cytomegalovirus exposure and HLA in healthy donors. In the study overall: A subsequent analysis reported that the roughly 120 validation repertoires were produced on the same platform that had also been used for the roughly 700 first-cohort repertoires.

Method: immunoSEQ multiplex PCR; TCRdb's copy keeps in-frame clones and lacks some. This sample has more than 80,000 clones, with about 88% found just once. Study outcomes and limitations: A later analysis found first-cohort TCR clusters tended to co-occur in the approximately 110 validation repertoires. Some public TCRs appeared in many individuals, while most sequences were rare. The study recorded around 160 TCR beta chains that were cytomegalovirus-associated.

As regards this clone: Its antigen is still unknown.

The material sequenced was PBMCs. The origin of this receptor is a woman between 18 and 30 years old in good health and CMV-seropositive.

The CDR3 sequence is CASGEDREVYNEQFF. Here the CDR3 DNA reads TGTGCCAGCGGGGAGGACAGGGAAGTCTACAATGAGCAGTTCTTC. This sequence joins TRBV2 and TRBJ2-1; 8 bases are shared with TRBD1. Germline values: CDR1 SNHLY, CDR2 FYNNEI. The CDR3 is 15 amino acids. With 8 bases clipped from V and 3 bases from J, the junction kept 9 bases outside the gene matches. Supplemented by reference TRBV2 and TRBJ2-1, the full variable domain reads EPEVTQTPSHQVTQMGQEVILRCVPISNHLYFYWYRQILGQKVEFLVSFYNNEISEKSEIFDDQFSVERPDGSNFTLKIRSTKLEDSAMYFCASGEDREVYNEQFFGPGTRLTVL.